These T cell receptor beta chains were read from a single sample in a study of blood T cell repertoires in COVID-19. The table came from immunoSEQ multiplex PCR; TCRdb's copy has only in-frame clones and leaves some out. Of roughly 300,000 clones listed, roughly 90% are singletons. The specimen was PBMCs or T cells enriched from blood (not recorded which). The receptor set was obtained from a woman younger than 45 who had recovered from COVID-19. Both conserved end residues are part of each CDR3. A D gene is named only where the DNA matches it firmly. For some rows the clone size is stated as once, few or many, or as a class when expanded; others skip it.

cdr3_nt: TGCGCCAGCAGCTTGGCCCAGGGCACTGAAGCTTTCTTT
cdr3_aa: CASSLAQGTEAFF
clone_size: -
v_call: TRBV5-1
j_call: TRBJ1-1
d_call: -

cdr3_nt: TGCGCCAGCAGCCCATTGGACAGGGACACTGAAGCTTTCTTT
cdr3_aa: CASSPLDRDTEAFF
clone_size: -
v_call: TRBV5-1
j_call: TRBJ1-1
d_call: TRBD1

cdr3_nt: TGTGCCAGCAGTGAGGGAGGGGACACTGAAGCTTTCTTT
cdr3_aa: CASSEGGDTEAFF
clone_size: -
v_call: TRBV25-1
j_call: TRBJ1-1
d_call: -

cdr3_nt: TGTGCCAGCAGAATGACAGGGGCCGACACCGGGGAGCTGTTTTTT
cdr3_aa: CASRMTGADTGELFF
clone_size: -
v_call: TRBV2
j_call: TRBJ2-2
d_call: TRBD1

cdr3_nt: TGTGCCAGCAGTCCCCATGGGGGGGCGAGCAATCAGCCCCAGCATTTT
cdr3_aa: CASSPHGGASNQPQHF
clone_size: -
v_call: TRBV27
j_call: TRBJ1-5
d_call: -

cdr3_nt: TGTGCCAGCAGTTCGGGACAGGGGGGTTGGCAGTTCTTC
cdr3_aa: CASSSGQGGWQFF
clone_size: -
v_call: TRBV28
j_call: TRBJ2-1
d_call: TRBD1

cdr3_nt: TGTGCCAGCTCACCAAGGCTAGCGGGGCCGCGGGGGGTCTACGAGCAGTACTTC
cdr3_aa: CASSPRLAGPRGVYEQYF
clone_size: -
v_call: TRBV18
j_call: TRBJ2-7
d_call: TRBD2

cdr3_nt: TGTGCCAGCAGTCAGACTAGCGGGGGGCCCAGTGAGCAGTTCTTC
cdr3_aa: CASSQTSGGPSEQFF
clone_size: -
v_call: TRBV6-2/TRBV6-3
j_call: TRBJ2-1
d_call: TRBD2

cdr3_nt: TGTGCCAGCAGCCCCACCGGGACTAGCGGTTACAATGAGCAGTTCTTC
cdr3_aa: CASSPTGTSGYNEQFF
clone_size: once
v_call: TRBV9
j_call: TRBJ2-1
d_call: TRBD2

cdr3_nt: TGTGCCAGCAGCCCAAGGACAAAAGCCTACGAGCAGTACTTC
cdr3_aa: CASSPRTKAYEQYF
clone_size: few
v_call: TRBV7-9
j_call: TRBJ2-7
d_call: -

cdr3_nt: TGCAGTGCTAGTACTCCAGGGAACTTCAATGAGCAGTTCTTC
cdr3_aa: CSASTPGNFNEQFF
clone_size: -
v_call: TRBV20-1
j_call: TRBJ2-1
d_call: -

cdr3_nt: TGTGCCAGCAGTTTAACAGGGAGGGTCAATCAGCCCCAGCATTTT
cdr3_aa: CASSLTGRVNQPQHF
clone_size: -
v_call: TRBV28
j_call: TRBJ1-5
d_call: -

cdr3_nt: TGCGCCAGCAGCTTGGGATCGACAGGGGCAGGGTGGGATGAGCAGTTCTTC
cdr3_aa: CASSLGSTGAGWDEQFF
clone_size: -
v_call: TRBV5-1
j_call: TRBJ2-1
d_call: TRBD1

cdr3_nt: TGTGCCAGCAGACAGACAGGGGGGATGAATGGCTACACCTTC
cdr3_aa: CASRQTGGMNGYTF
clone_size: -
v_call: TRBV5-4
j_call: TRBJ1-2
d_call: TRBD1

cdr3_nt: TGTGCCAGCAGTTACGTGGACAAGAACACTGAAGCTTTCTTT
cdr3_aa: CASSYVDKNTEAFF
clone_size: -
v_call: TRBV6-6
j_call: TRBJ1-1
d_call: -

cdr3_nt: TGTGCCAGCAGCCAAGTTCCTAGCGGGAGGGGGGAGCAGTACTTC
cdr3_aa: CASSQVPSGRGEQYF
clone_size: -
v_call: TRBV3-1/TRBV3-2
j_call: TRBJ2-7
d_call: TRBD2

cdr3_nt: TGCGCCAGCAGCTTCTCAGGGTCCGGTTCACCCCTCCACTTT
cdr3_aa: CASSFSGSGSPLHF
clone_size: -
v_call: TRBV5-1
j_call: TRBJ1-6
d_call: -

cdr3_nt: TGTGCCGGTGGGTTATTCGGGAGCGGCTACACCTTC
cdr3_aa: CAGGLFGSGYTF
clone_size: few
v_call: TRBV28
j_call: TRBJ1-2
d_call: -

cdr3_nt: TGTGCTAGCAGCCCCATAGGGACTAGCGGATACAATGAGCAGTTCTTC
cdr3_aa: CASSPIGTSGYNEQFF
clone_size: -
v_call: TRBV7-7
j_call: TRBJ2-1
d_call: TRBD2

cdr3_nt: TGTGCCAGCAGGACAAGTGGCTATGGCTACACCTTC
cdr3_aa: CASRTSGYGYTF
clone_size: -
v_call: TRBV2
j_call: TRBJ1-2
d_call: -

cdr3_nt: TGTGCCACCAGCAGAGATGGGGTCGGGGTCCACGAGCAGTACTTC
cdr3_aa: CATSRDGVGVHEQYF
clone_size: -
v_call: TRBV15
j_call: TRBJ2-7
d_call: -

cdr3_nt: TGTGCCAGCAGCTCAGGGGTCTCCTCTGAAGCTTTCTTT
cdr3_aa: CASSSGVSSEAFF
clone_size: -
v_call: TRBV28
j_call: TRBJ1-1
d_call: -

cdr3_nt: TGTGCCAGCAGTTTCCCTAGCTCCTACGAGCAGTACTTC
cdr3_aa: CASSFPSSYEQYF
clone_size: -
v_call: TRBV6-6
j_call: TRBJ2-7
d_call: -

cdr3_nt: TGTGCCAGCAGCCGCAGATACAATGAGCAGTTCTTC
cdr3_aa: CASSRRYNEQFF
clone_size: -
v_call: TRBV12-3/TRBV12-4
j_call: TRBJ2-1
d_call: -

cdr3_nt: TGTGCCAGCAGTTTGGGGGGGCCGGGTGAGCAGTTCTTC
cdr3_aa: CASSLGGPGEQFF
clone_size: -
v_call: TRBV27
j_call: TRBJ2-1
d_call: -

cdr3_nt: TGTGCCAGTAGTATAGGGGGCTACACAGATACGCAGTATTTT
cdr3_aa: CASSIGGYTDTQYF
clone_size: once
v_call: TRBV19
j_call: TRBJ2-3
d_call: -

cdr3_nt: TGTGCCAGCAGCGTAGGGGTTGGGACTAGCGGGGTCAATGAGCAGTTCTTC
cdr3_aa: CASSVGVGTSGVNEQFF
clone_size: -
v_call: TRBV9
j_call: TRBJ2-1
d_call: TRBD2

cdr3_nt: TGTGCCAGCAGTTTACGGCTAGCGGGAGTTCCCCTACCCTACAATGAGCAGTTCTTC
cdr3_aa: CASSLRLAGVPLPYNEQFF
clone_size: -
v_call: TRBV27
j_call: TRBJ2-1
d_call: TRBD2

cdr3_nt: TGTGCCAGCAGGTCGGGAAATACAGATACGCAGTATTTT
cdr3_aa: CASRSGNTDTQYF
clone_size: -
v_call: TRBV13
j_call: TRBJ2-3
d_call: -

cdr3_nt: TGTGCCAGCAGCCGCATACAGGGAAACACTGAAGCTTTCTTT
cdr3_aa: CASSRIQGNTEAFF
clone_size: -
v_call: TRBV16
j_call: TRBJ1-1
d_call: -

cdr3_nt: TGTGCCAGCAGCCCAACAGGGGCCGGAAACACCATATATTTT
cdr3_aa: CASSPTGAGNTIYF
clone_size: -
v_call: TRBV5-4
j_call: TRBJ1-3
d_call: TRBD1

cdr3_nt: TGTGCCAGCAGCCAAGGGGCGTATAGGAACACTGAAGCTTTCTTT
cdr3_aa: CASSQGAYRNTEAFF
clone_size: few
v_call: TRBV3-1/TRBV3-2
j_call: TRBJ1-1
d_call: -

cdr3_nt: TGTGCCAGCAGTGAGACAGGGATCCCCTACAATGAGCAGTTCTTC
cdr3_aa: CASSETGIPYNEQFF
clone_size: -
v_call: TRBV6-1
j_call: TRBJ2-1
d_call: TRBD1

cdr3_nt: TGTGCCAGCAGCCCCTCGGGTGGAAACACCATATATTTT
cdr3_aa: CASSPSGGNTIYF
clone_size: once
v_call: TRBV3-1/TRBV3-2
j_call: TRBJ1-3
d_call: -

cdr3_nt: TGTGCCTGGAATAGGGACAGGGCGAACACCGGGGAGCTGTTTTTT
cdr3_aa: CAWNRDRANTGELFF
clone_size: -
v_call: TRBV30
j_call: TRBJ2-2
d_call: TRBD1

cdr3_nt: TGTGCCAGCAGCCAAGATCGTCGTGACACCATATATTTT
cdr3_aa: CASSQDRRDTIYF
clone_size: -
v_call: TRBV3-1/TRBV3-2
j_call: TRBJ1-3
d_call: -

cdr3_nt: TGTGCCAGCAGTTACGACAATCACTACGAGCAGTACTTC
cdr3_aa: CASSYDNHYEQYF
clone_size: -
v_call: TRBV6-5
j_call: TRBJ2-7
d_call: -

cdr3_nt: TGCACCAGCAGCCAGCCATCTCGACAGGGGGACACCGGGGAGCTGTTTTTT
cdr3_aa: CTSSQPSRQGDTGELFF
clone_size: -
v_call: TRBV1
j_call: TRBJ2-2
d_call: -

cdr3_nt: TGTGCCAGCAGCTCCGGCAGGAAATATAGCAATCAGCCCCAGCATTTT
cdr3_aa: CASSSGRKYSNQPQHF
clone_size: -
v_call: TRBV28
j_call: TRBJ1-5
d_call: -

cdr3_nt: TGTGCCAGTAGTGACTCGGGACAGGCGAATTCACCCCTCCACTTT
cdr3_aa: CASSDSGQANSPLHF
clone_size: -
v_call: TRBV19
j_call: TRBJ1-6
d_call: TRBD1

cdr3_nt: TGTGCCAGCAGTGGGGGGACAGTCTCTGGAAACACCATATATTTT
cdr3_aa: CASSGGTVSGNTIYF
clone_size: -
v_call: TRBV28
j_call: TRBJ1-3
d_call: TRBD1

cdr3_nt: TGCAGCGCGGGACAGGCCTGGAACAATGAGCAGTTCTTC
cdr3_aa: CSAGQAWNNEQFF
clone_size: -
v_call: TRBV29-1
j_call: TRBJ2-1
d_call: TRBD1

cdr3_nt: TGTGCCAGCAGTTACGGGGAGAGCACTGAAGCTTTCTTT
cdr3_aa: CASSYGESTEAFF
clone_size: -
v_call: TRBV6-2/TRBV6-3
j_call: TRBJ1-1
d_call: -

cdr3_nt: TGTGCCAGCAGTTACGGGGCAGTGGGGAATGAGCAGTTCTTC
cdr3_aa: CASSYGAVGNEQFF
clone_size: -
v_call: TRBV6-2/TRBV6-3
j_call: TRBJ2-1
d_call: -

cdr3_nt: TGCGCCAGCAGCTTTACGGGGGGCCCCACAGATACGCAGTATTTT
cdr3_aa: CASSFTGGPTDTQYF
clone_size: -
v_call: TRBV5-1
j_call: TRBJ2-3
d_call: -

cdr3_nt: TGTGCCAGCAGCCCCCAAGTAGACTATGGCTACACCTTC
cdr3_aa: CASSPQVDYGYTF
clone_size: -
v_call: TRBV5-8
j_call: TRBJ1-2
d_call: -

cdr3_nt: TGTGCCAGCAGTGACCAGATTTTTGGTTCACCCCTCCACTTT
cdr3_aa: CASSDQIFGSPLHF
clone_size: -
v_call: TRBV6-1
j_call: TRBJ1-6
d_call: -

cdr3_nt: TGTGCCAGCAGCTTGGGGACAAGTGGCTACACCTTC
cdr3_aa: CASSLGTSGYTF
clone_size: -
v_call: TRBV5-8
j_call: TRBJ1-2
d_call: -

cdr3_nt: TGTGCCAGCAGCCTCGGACAGGACCAGCCCCAGCATTTT
cdr3_aa: CASSLGQDQPQHF
clone_size: -
v_call: TRBV7-9
j_call: TRBJ1-5
d_call: TRBD1

cdr3_nt: TGTGCCAGTCGATGGCAGACAGATACGCAGTATTTT
cdr3_aa: CASRWQTDTQYF
clone_size: -
v_call: TRBV19
j_call: TRBJ2-3
d_call: -

cdr3_nt: TGTGCCAGCAGCTTAGATCGGGCAGGAGGTTACAATGAGCAGTTCTTC
cdr3_aa: CASSLDRAGGYNEQFF
clone_size: -
v_call: TRBV11-3
j_call: TRBJ2-1
d_call: -

cdr3_nt: TGTGCCAGCGCGGGGGGACAGGGGGCGTTCGGCTACACCTTC
cdr3_aa: CASAGGQGAFGYTF
clone_size: once
v_call: TRBV5-4
j_call: TRBJ1-2
d_call: TRBD1

cdr3_nt: TGTGCCAGCTCACAAAGACAGGGGAACCAAGAGACCCAGTACTTC
cdr3_aa: CASSQRQGNQETQYF
clone_size: -
v_call: TRBV18
j_call: TRBJ2-5
d_call: TRBD1

cdr3_nt: TGCGCCAGCAGCCAAGATTTGTGGCAGGGAGAAAAACTGTTTTTT
cdr3_aa: CASSQDLWQGEKLFF
clone_size: -
v_call: TRBV4-3
j_call: TRBJ1-4
d_call: -

cdr3_nt: TGTGCCAGCAGTTACTCGACGGGGACAGCGAACACTGAAGCTTTCTTT
cdr3_aa: CASSYSTGTANTEAFF
clone_size: -
v_call: TRBV6-5
j_call: TRBJ1-1
d_call: TRBD1

cdr3_nt: TGTGCCAGCTCACTACAGGACACCACCGGGGAGCTGTTTTTT
cdr3_aa: CASSLQDTTGELFF
clone_size: -
v_call: TRBV18
j_call: TRBJ2-2
d_call: -

cdr3_nt: TGTGCCAGCAGCTCTGGACAGAAAGAGACCCAGTACTTC
cdr3_aa: CASSSGQKETQYF
clone_size: -
v_call: TRBV9
j_call: TRBJ2-5
d_call: -

cdr3_nt: TGCGCCAGCAGCTTGGACTACATGTACGAGCAGTACTTC
cdr3_aa: CASSLDYMYEQYF
clone_size: -
v_call: TRBV5-1
j_call: TRBJ2-7
d_call: -

cdr3_nt: TGTGCTAGCAGCTTAGCGGGGGGGCCCACAGATACGCAGTATTTT
cdr3_aa: CASSLAGGPTDTQYF
clone_size: -
v_call: TRBV7-7
j_call: TRBJ2-3
d_call: TRBD2